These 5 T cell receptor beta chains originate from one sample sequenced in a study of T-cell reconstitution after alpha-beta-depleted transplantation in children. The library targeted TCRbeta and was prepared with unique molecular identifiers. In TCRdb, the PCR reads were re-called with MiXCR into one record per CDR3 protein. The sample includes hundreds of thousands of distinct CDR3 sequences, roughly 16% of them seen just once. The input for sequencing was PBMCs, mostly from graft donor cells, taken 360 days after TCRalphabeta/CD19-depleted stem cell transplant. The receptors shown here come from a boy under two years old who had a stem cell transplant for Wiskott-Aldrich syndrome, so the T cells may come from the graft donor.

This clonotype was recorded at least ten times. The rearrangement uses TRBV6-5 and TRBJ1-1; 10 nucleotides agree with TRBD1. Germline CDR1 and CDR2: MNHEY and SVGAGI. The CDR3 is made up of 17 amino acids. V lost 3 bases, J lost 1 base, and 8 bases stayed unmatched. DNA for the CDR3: TGTGCCAGCAGTTATGGGGGGACAGGGGAGAGGAACACTGAAGCTTTCTTT. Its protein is CASSYGGTGERNTEAFF.

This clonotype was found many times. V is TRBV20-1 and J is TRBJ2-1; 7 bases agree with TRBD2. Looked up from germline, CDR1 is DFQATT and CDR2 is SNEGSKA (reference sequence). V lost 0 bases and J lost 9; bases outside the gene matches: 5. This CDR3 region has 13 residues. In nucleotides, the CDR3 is TGCAGTGCTAGAGACCCGACGGGAGGTGAGCAGTTCTTC. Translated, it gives CSARDPTGGEQFF.

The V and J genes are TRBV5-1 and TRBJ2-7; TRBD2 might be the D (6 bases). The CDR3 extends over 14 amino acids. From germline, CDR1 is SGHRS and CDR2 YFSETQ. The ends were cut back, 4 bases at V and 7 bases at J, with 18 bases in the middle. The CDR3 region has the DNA TGCGCCAGCAGCCGAGTGGGGCTTGGAGGGGAGCAGTACTTC. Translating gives CASSRVGLGGEQYF.

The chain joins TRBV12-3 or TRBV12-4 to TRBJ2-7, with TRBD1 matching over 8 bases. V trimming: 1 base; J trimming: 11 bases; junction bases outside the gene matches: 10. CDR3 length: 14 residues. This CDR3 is CASSLGVGGDRKYF. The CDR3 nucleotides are TGTGCCAGCAGTTTAGGAGTAGGAGGGGACAGGAAGTACTTC.

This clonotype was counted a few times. The CDR3 nucleotides are TGTGCCATCAGTGAGTTGGAAATGACTACCGGGGAGCTGTTTTTT. As protein: CAISELEMTTGELFF. The V call is TRBV10-3, the J call TRBJ2-2; D unclear. The germline V gene has CDR1 ENHRY and CDR2 SYGVKD. V was trimmed by 1 base and J by 5 bases, leaving 11 bases between them. The CDR3 spans 15 residues.